The present TCR beta chain was sequenced within a study of blood T cell repertoires in COVID-19. Background on the study: Whether acute or convalescent, the COVID-19 samples came from the United States, Italy and Spain. Sources were T cells, B-cell-depleted T cells, or PBMCs; the material itself was cDNA or gDNA.

Authors' analysis steps: Amplification of reference gene primers provided the estimated nucleated cell counts. The table came from immunoSEQ multiplex PCR; TCRdb's copy has only in-frame clones and leaves some out. The V and J calls and clone size come from that table; D and trimming were worked out from the DNA. Among 50,000 to 65,000 clones listed, 80% to 85% were seen once. This clone has only a few counts. Seattle's cohort entered during active infection and was followed longitudinally. This clonotype was obtained from a man between 60 and 75 years old with COVID-19, enrolled during active disease. The sample comprised peripheral blood.

In nucleotides, the CDR3 is TGTGCCACCAGACAGGGAGAAGAGGGCTACACCTTC. This sequence encodes CATRQGEEGYTF. The V call is TRBV24-1, the J call TRBJ1-2; possibly TRBD1 for D (6 bases). The CDR3 consists of 12 residues. CDR1 and CDR2 from the germline V gene are KGHDR and SFDVKD. The germline V and J ends were trimmed by 7 bases and 8 bases, with 13 bases remaining between them.